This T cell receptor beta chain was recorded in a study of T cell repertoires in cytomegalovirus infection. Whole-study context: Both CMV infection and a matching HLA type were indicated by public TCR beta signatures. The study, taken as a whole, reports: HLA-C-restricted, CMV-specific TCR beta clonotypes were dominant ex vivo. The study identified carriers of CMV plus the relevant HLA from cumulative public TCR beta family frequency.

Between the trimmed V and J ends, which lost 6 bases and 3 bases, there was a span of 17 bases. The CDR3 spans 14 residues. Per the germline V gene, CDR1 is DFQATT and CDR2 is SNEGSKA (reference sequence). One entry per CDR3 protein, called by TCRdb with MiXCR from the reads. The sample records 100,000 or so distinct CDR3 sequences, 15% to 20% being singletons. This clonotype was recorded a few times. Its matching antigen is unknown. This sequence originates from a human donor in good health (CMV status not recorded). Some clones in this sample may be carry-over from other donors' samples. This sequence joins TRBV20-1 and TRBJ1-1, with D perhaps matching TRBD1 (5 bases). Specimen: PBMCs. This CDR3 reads CSAQVGAQDTEAFF. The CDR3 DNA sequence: TGCAGTGCCCAGGTAGGGGCCCAGGACACTGAAGCTTTCTTT.